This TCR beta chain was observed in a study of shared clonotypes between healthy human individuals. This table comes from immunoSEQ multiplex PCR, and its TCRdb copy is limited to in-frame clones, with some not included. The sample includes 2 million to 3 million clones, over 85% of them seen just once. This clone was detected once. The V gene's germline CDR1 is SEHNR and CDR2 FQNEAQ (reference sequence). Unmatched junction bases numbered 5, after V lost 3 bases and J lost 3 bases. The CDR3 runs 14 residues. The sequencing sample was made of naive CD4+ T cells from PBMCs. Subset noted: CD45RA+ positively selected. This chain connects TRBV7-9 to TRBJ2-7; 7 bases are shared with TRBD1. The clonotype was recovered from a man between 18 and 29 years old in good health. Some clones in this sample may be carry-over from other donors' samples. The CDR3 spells CASSFRDSNYEQYF. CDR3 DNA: TGTGCCAGCAGCTTCCGGGACAGCAACTACGAGCAGTACTTC.